This T cell receptor (beta chain) appears in the sequencing data of a study of T cell repertoires in cytomegalovirus infection. Study summary: It was recently identified HLA-C-restricted and well-studied HLA-B-restricted CMV epitopes that the study used. CMV infection together with matching HLA type was indicated by public TCR beta signatures.

TCRdb re-called the reads with MiXCR, one entry per CDR3 protein. This sample yields around 710,000 distinct CDR3 sequences, of which around 29% are seen a single time; less than 15% belongs to the top ten. There are a few counts of this clonotype. What it binds is not known. General study findings and limits: Pooled public TCR beta family frequency picked out CMV carriers with the relevant HLA. The ex vivo response was dominated by HLA-C-restricted CMV-specific TCR beta clonotypes.

The clonotype comes from a human donor in good health (CMV status not recorded). Some clones in this sample may be carry-over from other donors' samples. Sequences were derived from cultured CD8+ T cells from PBMCs, sampled from culture after CMV antigen stimulation.

In DNA form, the CDR3 reads TGCGCCAGCAGCCAAGACGGAAGCTTGGGGGGTACGCAGTATTTT. This sequence encodes CASSQDGSLGGTQYF. V usage is TRBV4-1 and J usage is TRBJ2-3, with D possibly being TRBD2 (6 bases). CDR3 length: 15 residues. From germline, CDR1 is MGHRA and CDR2 YSYEKL. V shed 0 bases and J shed 8 bases, with 15 bases lying between them.